This T cell receptor beta chain came from a study of cytomegalovirus exposure and HLA in healthy donors. Whole-study context: In an earlier analysis, some 110 million unique TCR beta sequences were found from 200 million or so T cells.

As to this clone: Its specificity is unknown.

The CDR3 runs 14 residues. Trimming removed 0 bases at V and 5 bases at J, with 12 bases between. The germline CDR1 and CDR2 sequences are SGHRS and YFSETQ. The primer mix had 60 Vbeta and 13 Jbeta primers. The table came from immunoSEQ multiplex PCR; TCRdb's copy has only in-frame clones and leaves some out. Altogether under 200,000 clones are present, approximately 80% being singletons, with the ten largest covering around 0.46%. Study observations and caveats: It is likely that the observed cluster of highly shared sequence variants was a sequencing artifact. It was reportedly the case that the classifier diagnosed cytomegalovirus status with high specificity and sensitivity. Across donors, presence/absence analyses took sequencing depth to be roughly uniform.

Material: PBMCs. The receptor's source is a woman aged 45-60 years in good health and CMV-seronegative. The chain is built from TRBV5-1 and TRBJ2-7; D gene uncertain. The CDR3 DNA reads TGCGCCAGCAGCTTGGAAGTGGGCCGCCACGAGCAGTACTTC. Translated, it gives CASSLEVGRHEQYF.